This T cell receptor beta chain was sequenced for a study of blood T cells in healthy people across ages. Across the study: About one barcoded beta molecule per two T cells was captured by template switching.

This clonotype was detected only a few times. No antigen is known for it. Study results and limitations: The study regarded diversity estimates from one million T cells as underestimates. TCR beta diversity was tightly associated with the proportion of naive T cells.

The germline V and J ends were trimmed by 6 bases and 0 bases, with 11 bases remaining between them. The CDR3 runs 14 residues. Germline CDR1 reads SQVTM; CDR2 reads ANQGSEA. Through a sample-barcoded 5' primer and a J-beta primer mix, a second PCR was run for roughly 6 to 12 cycles. A single record per CDR3 protein comes from TCRdb applying MiXCR to the 5' RACE reads. The sample carries about 720,000 distinct CDR3 sequences, over 20% recorded once. This TCR was sampled from a man aged 70-80 years in good health. Sequencing used blood. The chain combines TRBV29-1 with TRBJ2-2; a weak D match, TRBD2 (6 bases). Written as DNA, the CDR3 is TGCAGCGTCTCCCGGGGGTCGAACACCGGGGAGCTGTTTTTT. It translates to CSVSRGSNTGELFF.